This TCR beta chain is drawn from a study of Graves' ophthalmopathy and Graves' hyperthyroidism. As regards this clonotype: Its antigen is not identified.

Regarding the study as a whole: Detected in blood as well were most expanded thyroid clonotypes with frequency above 0.001.

CDR3 regions of TCR beta were amplified from RNA transcripts. A first-round RT-PCR used HTBI primers, followed by a second-round multiplex PCR. TCRdb analysed the multiplex PCR reads with MiXCR anew, one entry per CDR3 protein. This sample has over a million distinct CDR3 sequences, with about 36% found just once. This CDR3 is built from 12 residues. Trimming took off 7 bases at V and 7 bases at J, with 10 bases between the two ends. Other autoimmune diseases, uncontrolled infections, pregnancy and lactation each led to patient exclusion. Serum thyroxine and TRAb, along with clinical symptoms, thyroid ultrasound and orbital computed tomography, were what diagnosis relied on.

Specimen: peripheral blood or thyroid tissue (not recorded which). The chain has TRBV12-3 or TRBV12-4 and TRBJ2-2; D is perhaps TRBD1 or TRBD2 (5 bases each). This TCR derives from an adult man with Graves' hyperthyroidism. CDR3 sequence reads: CASTGPGGELFF. DNA for the CDR3: TGTGCCAGCACGGGGCCTGGCGGGGAGCTGTTTTTT.